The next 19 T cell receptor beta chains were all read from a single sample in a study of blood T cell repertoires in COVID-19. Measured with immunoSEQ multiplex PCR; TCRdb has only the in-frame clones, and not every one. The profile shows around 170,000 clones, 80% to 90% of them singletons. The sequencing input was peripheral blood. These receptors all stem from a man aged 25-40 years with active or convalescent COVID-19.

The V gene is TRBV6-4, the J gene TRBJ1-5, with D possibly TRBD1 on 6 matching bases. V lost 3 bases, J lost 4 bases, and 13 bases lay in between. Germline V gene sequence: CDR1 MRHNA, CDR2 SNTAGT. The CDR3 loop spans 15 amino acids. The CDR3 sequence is CASSESAGANQPQHF. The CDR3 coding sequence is TGTGCCAGCAGTGAGTCGGCAGGGGCAAATCAGCCCCAGCATTTT.

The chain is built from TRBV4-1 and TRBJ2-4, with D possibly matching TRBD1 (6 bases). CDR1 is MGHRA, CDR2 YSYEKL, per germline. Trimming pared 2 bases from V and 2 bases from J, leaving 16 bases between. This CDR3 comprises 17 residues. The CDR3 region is CASSQSRGLSPKNIQYF. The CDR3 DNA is TGCGCCAGCAGCCAATCTAGGGGGTTAAGCCCCAAAAACATTCAGTACTTC.

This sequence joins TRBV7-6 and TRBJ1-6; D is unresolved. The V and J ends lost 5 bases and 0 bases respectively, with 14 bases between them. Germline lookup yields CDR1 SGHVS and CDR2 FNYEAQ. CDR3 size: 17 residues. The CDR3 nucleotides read TGTGCCAGCAGCCTGTTTACGGGGAGCTCCTATAATTCACCCCTCCACTTT. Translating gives CASSLFTGSSYNSPLHF.

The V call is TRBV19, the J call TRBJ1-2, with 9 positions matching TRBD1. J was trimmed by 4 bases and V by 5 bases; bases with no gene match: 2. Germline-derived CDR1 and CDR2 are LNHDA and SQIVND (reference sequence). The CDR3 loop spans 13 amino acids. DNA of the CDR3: TGTGCCAGTAGTCCGACAGGGGGCTATGGCTACACCTTC. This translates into CASSPTGGYGYTF.

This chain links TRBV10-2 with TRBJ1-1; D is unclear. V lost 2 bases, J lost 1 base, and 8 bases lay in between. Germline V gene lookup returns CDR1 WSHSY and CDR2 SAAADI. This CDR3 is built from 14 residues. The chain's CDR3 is CASSEARWNTEAFF. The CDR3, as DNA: TGCGCCAGCAGTGAGGCACGGTGGAACACTGAAGCTTTCTTT.

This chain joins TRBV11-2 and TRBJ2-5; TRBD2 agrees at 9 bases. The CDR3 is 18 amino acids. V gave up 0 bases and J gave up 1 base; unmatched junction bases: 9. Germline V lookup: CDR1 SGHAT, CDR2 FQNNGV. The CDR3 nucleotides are TGTGCCAGCAGCTTAGAGGCGGGAGGGCCTGTCGGCCAAGAGACCCAGTACTTC. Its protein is CASSLEAGGPVGQETQYF.

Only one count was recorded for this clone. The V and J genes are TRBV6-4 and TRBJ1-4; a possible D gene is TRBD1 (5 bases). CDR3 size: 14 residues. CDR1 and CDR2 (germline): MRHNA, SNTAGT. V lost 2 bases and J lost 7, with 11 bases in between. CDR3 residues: CASSDRAGSEKLFF. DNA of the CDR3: TGTGCCAGCAGTGACCGGGCAGGGTCTGAAAAACTGTTTTTT.

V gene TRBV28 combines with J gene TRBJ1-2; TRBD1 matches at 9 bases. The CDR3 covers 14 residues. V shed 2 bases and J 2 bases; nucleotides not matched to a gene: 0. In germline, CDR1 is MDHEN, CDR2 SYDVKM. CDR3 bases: TGTGCCAGCAGTTTAGGGACAGGGAACTATGGCTACACCTTC. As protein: CASSLGTGNYGYTF.

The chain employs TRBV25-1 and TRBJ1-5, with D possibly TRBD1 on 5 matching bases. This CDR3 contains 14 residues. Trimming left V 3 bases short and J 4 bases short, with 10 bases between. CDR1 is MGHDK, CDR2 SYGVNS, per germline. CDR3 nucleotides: TGTGCCAGCAGTGAGACGGGGGTGAATCAGCCCCAGCATTTT. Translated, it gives CASSETGVNQPQHF.

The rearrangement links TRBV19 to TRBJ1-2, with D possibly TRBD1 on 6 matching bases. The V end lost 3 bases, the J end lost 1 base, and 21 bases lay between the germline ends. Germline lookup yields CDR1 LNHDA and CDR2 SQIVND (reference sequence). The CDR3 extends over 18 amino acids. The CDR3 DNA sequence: TGTGCCAGTAGTATTTGGATACAAACAGGGCCGGATAACTATGGCTACACCTTC. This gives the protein CASSIWIQTGPDNYGYTF.

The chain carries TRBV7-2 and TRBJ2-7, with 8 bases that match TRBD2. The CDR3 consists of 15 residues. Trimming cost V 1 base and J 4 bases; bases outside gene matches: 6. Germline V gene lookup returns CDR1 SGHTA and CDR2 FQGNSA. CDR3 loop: CASSLVVGREYEQYF. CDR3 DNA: TGTGCCAGCAGCTTAGTTGTCGGGAGGGAGTACGAGCAGTACTTC. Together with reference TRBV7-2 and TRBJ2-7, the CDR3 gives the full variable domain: GAGVSQSPSNKVTEKGKDVELRCDPISGHTALYWYRQSLGQGLEFLIYFQGNSAPDKSGLPSDRFSAERTGGSVSTLTIQRTQQEDSAVYLCASSLVVGREYEQYFGPGTRLTVT.

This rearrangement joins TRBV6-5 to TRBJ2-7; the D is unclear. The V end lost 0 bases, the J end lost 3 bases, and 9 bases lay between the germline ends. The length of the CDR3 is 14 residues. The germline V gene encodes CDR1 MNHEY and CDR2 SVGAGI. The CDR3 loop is CASSYSSQDYEQYF. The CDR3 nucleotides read TGTGCCAGCAGTTACTCATCCCAGGACTACGAGCAGTACTTC.

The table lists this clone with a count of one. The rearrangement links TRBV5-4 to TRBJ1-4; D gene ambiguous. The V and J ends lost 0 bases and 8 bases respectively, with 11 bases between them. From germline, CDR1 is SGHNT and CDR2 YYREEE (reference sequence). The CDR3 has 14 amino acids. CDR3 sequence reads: CASSLAGVREKLFF. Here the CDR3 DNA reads TGTGCCAGCAGCTTGGCCGGGGTAAGGGAAAAACTGTTTTTT.

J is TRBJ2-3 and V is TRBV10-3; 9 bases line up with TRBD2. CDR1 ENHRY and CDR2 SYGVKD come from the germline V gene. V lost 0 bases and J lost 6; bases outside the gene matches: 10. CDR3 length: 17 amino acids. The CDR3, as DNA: TGTGCCATCAGTGAGTCGTCCAGCGGGGGGTTGCTGGATACGCAGTATTTT. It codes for CAISESSSGGLLDTQYF.

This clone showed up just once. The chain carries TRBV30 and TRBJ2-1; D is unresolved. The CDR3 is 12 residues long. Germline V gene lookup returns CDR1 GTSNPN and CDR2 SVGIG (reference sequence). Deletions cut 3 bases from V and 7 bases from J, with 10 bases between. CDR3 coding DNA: TGTGCCTGGAGCCGGTCGTTAAATGAGCAGTTCTTC. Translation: CAWSRSLNEQFF.

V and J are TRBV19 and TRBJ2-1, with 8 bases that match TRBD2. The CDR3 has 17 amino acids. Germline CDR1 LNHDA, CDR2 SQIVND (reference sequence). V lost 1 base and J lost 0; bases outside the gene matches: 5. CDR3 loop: CASSIGGGSSSYNEQFF. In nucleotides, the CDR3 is TGTGCCAGTAGTATAGGCGGGGGGTCGAGCTCCTACAATGAGCAGTTCTTC.

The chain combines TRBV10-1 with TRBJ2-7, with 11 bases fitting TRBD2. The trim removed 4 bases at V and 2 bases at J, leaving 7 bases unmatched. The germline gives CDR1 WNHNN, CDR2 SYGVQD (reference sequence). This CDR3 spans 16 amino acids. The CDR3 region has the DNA TGCGCCAGCAGTGTCCTTCCGGGACTAGCGGCCTACGAGCAGTACTTC. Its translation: CASSVLPGLAAYEQYF.

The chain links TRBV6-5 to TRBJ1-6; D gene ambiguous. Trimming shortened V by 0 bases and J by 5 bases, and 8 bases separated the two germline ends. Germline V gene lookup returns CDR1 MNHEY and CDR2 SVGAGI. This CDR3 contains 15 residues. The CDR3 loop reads CASSYSGADNSPLHF. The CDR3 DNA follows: TGTGCCAGCAGTTACTCGGGCGCAGATAATTCACCCCTCCACTTT.

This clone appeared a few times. CDR3 residues: CASIQGANTGELFF. CDR3 nucleotide sequence: TGTGCCAGTATACAGGGGGCCAACACCGGGGAGCTGTTTTTT. This rearrangement joins TRBV19 to TRBJ2-2; TRBD1 agrees at 9 bases. CDR3 length: 14 residues. With 7 bases clipped from V and 2 bases from J, the junction kept 2 bases outside the gene matches. Germline V gene sequence: CDR1 LNHDA, CDR2 SQIVND (reference sequence).